The 5 T cell receptor beta chains given below trace back to one sample, sequenced in a study of response to subunit inactivated influenza vaccine. MiXCR, applied by TCRdb to the RT-PCR reads, yields one record per CDR3 protein. The data hold hundreds of thousands of distinct CDR3 sequences, with 14% observed a single time. Here the sequenced sample was PBMCs from blood, taken less than 15 days before vaccination. The receptors come from a man over 45 who received an inactivated influenza vaccine.

This clonotype has only a few counts. The DNA of the CDR3 is TGTGCCAGCAGCGTAGATGCGGGGGACGAGCAGTACTTC. Its translation is CASSVDAGDEQYF. The J gene is TRBJ2-7, the V gene TRBV9; 7 bases fit TRBD2. Looked up from germline, CDR1 is SGDLS and CDR2 is YYNGEE. Trimming at V came to 0 bases and at J to 5 bases, leaving 2 bases not matched to a gene. This CDR3 spans 13 amino acids.

Ten or more counts support this clonotype. This chain uses TRBV7-2 with TRBJ2-2; D unclear. V was trimmed by 0 bases and J by 3 bases, leaving 8 bases between them. Germline CDR1 SGHTA, CDR2 FQGNSA. The CDR3 length is 15 residues. The chain's CDR3 is CASSLALTDTGELFF. CDR3 in DNA: TGTGCCAGCAGCTTAGCGCTTACAGACACCGGGGAGCTGTTTTTT.

The DNA for the CDR3 is TGTGCCAGCAGACCCGGACAGAACCCTAGCACAGATACGCAGTATTTT. This sequence encodes CASRPGQNPSTDTQYF. V usage is TRBV6-2 or TRBV6-3 and J usage is TRBJ2-3; TRBD1 is a possible D gene (6 bases). This CDR3 is built from 16 residues. Germline loops: CDR1 MNHEY, CDR2 SVGEGT. Trimming left V 6 bases short and J 0 bases short, with 16 bases between.

The J gene is TRBJ1-1, the V gene TRBV6-1, with a tentative D call TRBD1 (5 bases). The V gene's germline CDR1 is MNHNS and CDR2 SASEGT. V lost 6 bases to trimming and J lost 1 base, with 12 bases between them. The CDR3 has 14 residues. The CDR3 bases are TGTGCCAGCAGCTTCAGGGAGGGGAACACTGAAGCTTTCTTT. Protein product: CASSFREGNTEAFF.

This clonotype was observed at least ten times. CDR3 in amino acids: CASSRQDSYNEQFF. CDR3 sequence (DNA): TGTGCCAGCAGTAGACAGGACTCCTACAATGAGCAGTTCTTC. The chain uses TRBV7-9 and TRBJ2-1; a possible D gene is TRBD1 (6 bases). V lost 6 bases and J lost 0, with 9 bases in between. Germline CDR1 reads SEHNR; CDR2 reads FQNEAQ (reference sequence). This CDR3 is 14 amino acids long.